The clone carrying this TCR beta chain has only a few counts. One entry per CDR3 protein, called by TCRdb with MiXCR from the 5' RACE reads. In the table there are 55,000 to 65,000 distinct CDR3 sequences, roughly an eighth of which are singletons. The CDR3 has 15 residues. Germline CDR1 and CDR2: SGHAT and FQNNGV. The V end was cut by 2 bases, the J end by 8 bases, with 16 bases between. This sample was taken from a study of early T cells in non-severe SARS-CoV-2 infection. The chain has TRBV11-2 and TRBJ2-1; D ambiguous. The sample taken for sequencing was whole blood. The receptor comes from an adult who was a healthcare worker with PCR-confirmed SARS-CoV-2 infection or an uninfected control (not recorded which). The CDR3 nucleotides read TGTGCCAGCAGCTTATCTAGGCTCTTGACCGATGAGCAGTTCTTC. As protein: CASSLSRLLTDEQFF.